This TCR beta chain was sequenced for a study of blood T cells in healthy people across ages. Overall study findings and caveats: PBMCs left unsorted prevented a conclusive naive versus antigen-experienced comparison.

Germline V gene lookup returns CDR1 DFQATT and CDR2 SNEGSKA (reference sequence). This CDR3 spans 13 amino acids. V was cut by 0 bases and J by 2 bases, with 7 bases left in between. With a J-beta primer mix and a sample-barcoded 5' primer, a second PCR ran roughly 6 to 11 cycles. Every single cDNA molecule received a tag from a template-switch adaptor with 12 random nucleotides. TCRdb independently ran MiXCR on the 5' RACE reads; one entry per CDR3 protein. Among around 820,000 distinct CDR3 sequences listed, roughly 25% were seen once. With respect to this clonotype: Its antigen is currently unknown.

Separately, the same data were catalogued under a study of T cells of mothers and their children. That paper adds: At about 1.6 ug per 15 ul, all of the extracted RNA went into cDNA synthesis. Similar effects of thymic selection on TCR recombination output were recorded in related and unrelated pairs.

The rearrangement uses TRBV20-1 and TRBJ2-5; D unclear. Sequenced sample: blood. The TCR comes from a boy younger than 18 in good health. The CDR3 is CSARDHDQETQYF. The CDR3 bases are TGCAGTGCTAGAGATCACGATCAAGAGACCCAGTACTTC.